These 4 T cell receptor beta chains were sequenced from one sample in a study of blood T cell repertoires in COVID-19. Profiled with immunoSEQ multiplex PCR; TCRdb holds only in-frame clones, not every one. The table has under 200,000 clones, approximately 90% seen once; the top ten hold 20% to 25%. The sample consisted of peripheral blood. Receptor source: a man between 60 and 75 years old with active or convalescent COVID-19.

The genes are TRBV29-1 and TRBJ2-1, with D perhaps matching TRBD2 (5 bases). This CDR3 region has 12 residues. In germline, CDR1 is SQVTM, CDR2 ANQGSEA. V shed 7 bases and J shed 5 bases, with 12 bases lying between them. The CDR3 spells CSGVLGNNEQFF. CDR3 in DNA: TGCAGCGGCGTGCTCGGGAACAATGAGCAGTTCTTC.

The CDR3 region is CASSAQGYGYTF. DNA for the CDR3: TGTGCCAGCAGCGCACAGGGTTATGGCTACACCTTC. The V gene is TRBV9, the J gene TRBJ1-2; D perhaps matches TRBD1 (6 bases). CDR3 length equals 12 residues. The V and J ends lost 3 bases and 5 bases respectively, with 8 bases between them. Germline V CDR1 and CDR2: SGDLS, YYNGEE.

V gene TRBV11-3 combines with J gene TRBJ2-1, with a possible D match to TRBD2 (6 bases). Per germline, CDR1 SGHNT and CDR2 YENEEA. Trimming took off 3 bases at V and 7 bases at J, with 10 bases between the two ends. The CDR3 spans 13 residues. CDR3 sequence: CASSLRRGNEQFF. CDR3 DNA: TGTGCCAGCAGCTTGCGGCGGGGAAATGAGCAGTTCTTC.

This clone was seen only a few times. The chain is built from TRBV11-2 and TRBJ1-5, with D uncertain. V gave up 0 bases and J gave up 1 base, with 7 bases separating them. Germline lookup yields CDR1 SGHAT and CDR2 FQNNGV. The CDR3 is 15 residues long. The CDR3 region has the DNA TGTGCCAGCAGCTTAGATCTAGCCAGCAATCAGCCCCAGCATTTT. This encodes CASSLDLASNQPQHF.